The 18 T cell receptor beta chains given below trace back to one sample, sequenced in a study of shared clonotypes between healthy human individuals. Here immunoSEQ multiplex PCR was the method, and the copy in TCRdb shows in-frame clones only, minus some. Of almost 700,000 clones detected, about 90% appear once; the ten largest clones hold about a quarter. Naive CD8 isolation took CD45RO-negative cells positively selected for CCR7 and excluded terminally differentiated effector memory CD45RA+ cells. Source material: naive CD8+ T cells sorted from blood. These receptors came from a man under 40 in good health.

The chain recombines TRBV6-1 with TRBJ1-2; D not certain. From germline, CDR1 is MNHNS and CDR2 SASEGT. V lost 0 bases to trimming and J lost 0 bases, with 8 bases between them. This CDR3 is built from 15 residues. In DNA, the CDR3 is TGTGCCAGCAGTGAAGCGAACATTCCTAACTATGGCTACACCTTC. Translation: CASSEANIPNYGYTF.

The CDR3 DNA reads as TGTGCCAGCAGCGCAAACCCCGCGATAGCGGGAGCCGATTCCTACAATGAGCAGTTCTTC. It codes for CASSANPAIAGADSYNEQFF. The chain couples TRBV9 to TRBJ2-1; TRBD2 aligns across 9 bases. The CDR3 has 20 residues. J was trimmed by 1 base and V by 3 bases; bases with no gene match: 17. The germline CDR1 and CDR2 sequences are SGDLS and YYNGEE. The whole variable domain, filled in from reference TRBV9 and TRBJ2-1, reads DSGVTQTPKHLITATGQRVTLRCSPRSGDLSVYWYQQSLDQGLQFLIQYYNGEERAKGNILERFSAQQFPDLHSELNLSSLELGDSALYFCASSANPAIAGADSYNEQFFGPGTRLTVL.

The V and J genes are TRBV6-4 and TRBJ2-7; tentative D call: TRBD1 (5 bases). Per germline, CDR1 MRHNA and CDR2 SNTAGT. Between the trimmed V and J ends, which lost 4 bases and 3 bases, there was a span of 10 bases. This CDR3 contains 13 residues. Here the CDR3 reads CASSVFQGYEQYF. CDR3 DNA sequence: TGTGCCAGCAGTGTGTTTCAGGGCTACGAGCAGTACTTC.

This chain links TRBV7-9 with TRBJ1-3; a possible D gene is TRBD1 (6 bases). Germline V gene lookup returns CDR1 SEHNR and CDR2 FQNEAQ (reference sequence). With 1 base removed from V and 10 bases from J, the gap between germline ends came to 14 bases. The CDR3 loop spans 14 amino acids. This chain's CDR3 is CASSLGTAPETIYF. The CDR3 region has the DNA TGTGCCAGCAGCTTAGGGACAGCCCCAGAGACCATATATTTT.

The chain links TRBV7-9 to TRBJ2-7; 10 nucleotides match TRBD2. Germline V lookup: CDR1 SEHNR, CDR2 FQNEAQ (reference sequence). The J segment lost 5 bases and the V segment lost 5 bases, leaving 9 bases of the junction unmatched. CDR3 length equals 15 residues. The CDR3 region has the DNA TGTGCCAGCAGCCCTCGGAGCGGGAGGGCCCACGAGCAGTACTTC. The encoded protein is CASSPRSGRAHEQYF.

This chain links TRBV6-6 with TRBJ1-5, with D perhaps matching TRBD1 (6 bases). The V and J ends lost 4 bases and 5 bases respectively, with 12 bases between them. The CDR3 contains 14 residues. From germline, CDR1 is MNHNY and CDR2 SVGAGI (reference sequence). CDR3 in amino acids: CASSLTGIHQPQHF. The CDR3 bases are TGTGCCAGCAGTTTAACAGGGATCCATCAGCCCCAGCATTTT.

For the CDR3, the DNA is TGCGCCAGCAGCCACGGGGGTTCCAATGAGCAGTTCTTC. Translation gives CASSHGGSNEQFF. V and J are TRBV4-3 and TRBJ2-1; tentatively, D is TRBD2 (6 bases). V shed 3 bases and J shed 6 bases, with 9 bases lying between them. The CDR3 length is 13 residues. The germline gives CDR1 LGHNA, CDR2 YSLEER.

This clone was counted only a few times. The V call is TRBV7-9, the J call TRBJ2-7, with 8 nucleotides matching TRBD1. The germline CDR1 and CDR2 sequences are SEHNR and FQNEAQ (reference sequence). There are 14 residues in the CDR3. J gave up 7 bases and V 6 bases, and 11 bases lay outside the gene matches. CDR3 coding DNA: TGTGCCAGCAGTCTCCCGGGACAGGTCCAGGAGCAGTACTTC. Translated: CASSLPGQVQEQYF.

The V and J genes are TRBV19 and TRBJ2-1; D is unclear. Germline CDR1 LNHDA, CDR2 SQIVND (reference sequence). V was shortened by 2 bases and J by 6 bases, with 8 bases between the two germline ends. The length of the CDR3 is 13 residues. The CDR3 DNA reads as TGTGCCAGTAGTATAAGTCTCGGCAATGAGCAGTTCTTC. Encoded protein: CASSISLGNEQFF.

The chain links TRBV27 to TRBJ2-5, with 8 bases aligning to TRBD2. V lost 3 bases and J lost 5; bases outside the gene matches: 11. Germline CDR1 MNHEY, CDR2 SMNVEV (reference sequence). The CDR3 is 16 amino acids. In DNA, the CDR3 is TGTGCCAGCAGTTTCTCAGCGGGAGAATGGGTGGAGACCCAGTACTTC. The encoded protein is CASSFSAGEWVETQYF.

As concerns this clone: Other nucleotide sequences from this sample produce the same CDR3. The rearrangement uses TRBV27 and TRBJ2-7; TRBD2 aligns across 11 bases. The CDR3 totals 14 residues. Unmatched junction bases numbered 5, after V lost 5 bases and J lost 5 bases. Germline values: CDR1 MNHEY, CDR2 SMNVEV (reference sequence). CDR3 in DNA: TGTGCCAGCAGTCCACTAGCGGGAGCCCACGAGCAGTACTTC. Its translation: CASSPLAGAHEQYF.

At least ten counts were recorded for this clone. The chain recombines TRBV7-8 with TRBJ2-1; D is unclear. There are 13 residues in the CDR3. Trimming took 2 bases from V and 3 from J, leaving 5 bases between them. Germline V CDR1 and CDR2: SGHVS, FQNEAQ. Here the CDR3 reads CASSLMVYNEQFF. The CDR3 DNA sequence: TGTGCCAGCAGCTTAATGGTCTACAATGAGCAGTTCTTC.

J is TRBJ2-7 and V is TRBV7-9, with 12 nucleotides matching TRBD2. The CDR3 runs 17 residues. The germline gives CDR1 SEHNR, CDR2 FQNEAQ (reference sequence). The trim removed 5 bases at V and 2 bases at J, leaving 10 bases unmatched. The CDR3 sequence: CASSTPGLAGTPYEQYF. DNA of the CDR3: TGTGCCAGCAGCACACCGGGACTAGCGGGTACACCCTACGAGCAGTACTTC.

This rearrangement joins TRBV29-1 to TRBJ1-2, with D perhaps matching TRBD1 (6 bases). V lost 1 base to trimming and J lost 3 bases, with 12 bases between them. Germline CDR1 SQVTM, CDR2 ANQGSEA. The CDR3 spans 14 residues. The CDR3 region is CSVEGARGDYGYTF. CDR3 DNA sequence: TGCAGCGTTGAAGGGGCCAGGGGCGACTATGGCTACACCTTC.

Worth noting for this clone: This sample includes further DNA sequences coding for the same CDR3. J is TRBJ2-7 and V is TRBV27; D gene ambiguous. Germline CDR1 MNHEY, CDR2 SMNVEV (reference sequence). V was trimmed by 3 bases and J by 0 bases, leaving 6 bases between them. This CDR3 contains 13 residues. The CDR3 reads CASSFGISYEQYF. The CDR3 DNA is TGTGCCAGCAGTTTTGGGATCTCCTACGAGCAGTACTTC.

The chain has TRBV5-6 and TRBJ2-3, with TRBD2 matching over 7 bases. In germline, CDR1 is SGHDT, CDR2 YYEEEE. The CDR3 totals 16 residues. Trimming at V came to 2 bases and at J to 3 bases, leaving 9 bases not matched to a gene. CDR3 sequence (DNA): TGTGCCAGCAGCTTCCGACAGACAGCGGGGACAGATACGCAGTATTTT. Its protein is CASSFRQTAGTDTQYF.

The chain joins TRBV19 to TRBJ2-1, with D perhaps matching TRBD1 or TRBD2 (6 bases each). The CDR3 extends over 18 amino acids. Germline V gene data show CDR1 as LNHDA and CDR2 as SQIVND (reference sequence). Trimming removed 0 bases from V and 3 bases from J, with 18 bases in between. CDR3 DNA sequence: TGTGCCAGTAGTATAGATAGCGGTTTGGCAGGGGTCTACAATGAGCAGTTCTTC. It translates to CASSIDSGLAGVYNEQFF.

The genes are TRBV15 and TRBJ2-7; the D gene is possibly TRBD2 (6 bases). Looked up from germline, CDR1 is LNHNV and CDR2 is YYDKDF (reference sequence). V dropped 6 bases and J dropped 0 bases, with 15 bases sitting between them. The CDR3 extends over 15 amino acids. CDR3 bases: TGTGCCACCAGACTTACCGGGACTGCCTCCTACGAGCAGTACTTC. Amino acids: CATRLTGTASYEQYF. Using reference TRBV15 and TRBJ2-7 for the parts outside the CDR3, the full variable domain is DAMVIQNPRYQVTQFGKPVTLSCSQTLNHNVMYWYQQKSSQAPKLLFHYYDKDFNNEADTPDNFQSRRPNTSFCFLDIRSPGLGDTAMYLCATRLTGTASYEQYFGPGTRLTVT.